This TCR beta chain was sequenced in a study of T cell responses to AZD1222 COVID-19 vaccine. Broader study findings: When two AZD1222 doses had been given, Spike-specific TCR breadth and depth rose.

Concerning this clone itself: The antigen is not known.

The CDR3 extends over 13 amino acids. CDR1 and CDR2 (germline): MNHEY, SVGAGI. V shed 5 bases and J 5 bases; nucleotides not matched to a gene: 5. Assay: immunoSEQ multiplex PCR; the TCRdb copy retains only in-frame clones and omits some. The table lists about 150,000 clones, 90% of them singletons. Sample: peripheral blood, taken on day 0 of AZD1222 vaccination. The chain carries TRBV6-5 and TRBJ2-7, with 8 positions matching TRBD1. The TCR was taken from an adult in good health. Here the CDR3 reads CASSRQGADEQYF. CDR3 nucleotide sequence: TGTGCCAGCAGTCGTCAGGGGGCGGACGAGCAGTACTTC.